This passage covers 8 T cell receptor beta chains from one sample sequenced in a study of shared clonotypes between healthy human individuals (dated by TCRdb to the early 2020s). Library preparation was by the immunoSEQ multiplex PCR assay. TCRdb holds this immuneACCESS table with in-frame rearrangements only. Some clones are missing; in checked studies, unresolved V genes explain under half, and the rest has no known cause. The sample table lists about 610,000 clones, around 97% of them with a count of one. Jointly, the top ten make up 0.057% of the sample. The source material was naive CD4+ T cells sorted from blood. The sample's cell subset or site label is to be understood as: CD45RA+ positively selected. Source of these receptors: a young woman in good health.

The chain uses TRBV5-1 and TRBJ2-1; D remains unclear. V was pared by 4 bases and J by 0 bases, with 17 bases between. CDR3 length: 17 residues. Germline CDR1 is SGHRS and CDR2 is YFSETQ. The CDR3 loop reads CASSVPILGNSYNEQFF. In nucleotides, the CDR3 is TGCGCCAGCAGCGTGCCCATTCTAGGGAACTCCTACAATGAGCAGTTCTTC. The full variable domain, in which reference TRBV5-1 and TRBJ2-1 provide the parts outside the CDR3, is KAGVTQTPRYLIKTRGQQVTLSCSPISGHRSVSWYQQTPGQGLQFLFEYFSETQRNKGNFPGRFSGRQFSNSRSEMNVSTLELGDSALYLCASSVPILGNSYNEQFFGPGTRLTVL.

The V gene is TRBV18, the J gene TRBJ2-7, with 8 bases identical to TRBD1. Germline-derived CDR1 and CDR2 are KGHSH and LQKENI. This CDR3 is built from 14 residues. J gave up 1 base and V 4 bases, and 3 bases lay outside the gene matches. CDR3 residues: CASSQDRGSYEQYF. CDR3 coding DNA: TGTGCCAGCTCACAAGACAGGGGATCCTACGAGCAGTACTTC.

The chain employs TRBV18 and TRBJ2-2; TRBD2 is a possible D gene (6 bases). The CDR3 loop spans 15 amino acids. Germline CDR1 is KGHSH and CDR2 is LQKENI. The V and J ends lost 1 base and 7 bases respectively, with 13 bases between them. Here the CDR3 DNA reads TGTGCCAGCTCACCACAGGGGACGGGAGTCGGGGAGCTGTTTTTT. This translates into CASSPQGTGVGELFF.

The chain carries TRBV11-2 and TRBJ1-3, with D maybe TRBD1 (6 bases). This CDR3 contains 16 residues. Germline V lookup: CDR1 SGHAT, CDR2 FQNNGV. The V end lost 5 bases, the J end lost 0 bases, and 14 bases lay between the germline ends. As DNA, the CDR3 is TGTGCCAGCAGCACCACTACAGGGAGCTCTGGAAACACCATATATTTT. This gives the protein CASSTTTGSSGNTIYF.

The chain uses TRBV7-8 and TRBJ2-7, with 8 positions matching TRBD1. Germline loops: CDR1 SGHVS, CDR2 FQNEAQ. The CDR3 has 16 amino acids. The J segment lost 4 bases and the V segment lost 4 bases, leaving 12 bases of the junction unmatched. The CDR3 DNA follows: TGTGCCAGCAGCTCCCAGTCACAGGGGGAAGTTTACGAGCAGTACTTC. It is translated as CASSSQSQGEVYEQYF.

Written as DNA, the CDR3 is TGCGCCAGCAGCATCGCTGGGACAGAATTTTATAGGCAACTGTTTTTT. It is translated as CASSIAGTEFYRQLFF. The chain has TRBV5-1 and TRBJ1-4; 7 bases agree with TRBD1. The germline gives CDR1 SGHRS, CDR2 YFSETQ. CDR3 length equals 16 residues. J was trimmed by 12 bases and V by 4 bases; bases with no gene match: 18.

This chain links TRBV7-9 with TRBJ2-7, with 8 bases matching TRBD1. The ends lost 5 bases at V and 3 bases at J; junction bases unmatched: 3. This CDR3 spans 13 amino acids. Per the germline V gene, CDR1 is SEHNR and CDR2 is FQNEAQ (reference sequence). CDR3 amino acids: CASSTRGLYEQYF. The CDR3 nucleotides read TGTGCCAGCAGCACCAGGGGGCTCTACGAGCAGTACTTC.

The chain recombines TRBV6-1 with TRBJ1-5, with D possibly being TRBD1 (6 bases). The CDR3 length is 13 residues. Germline V CDR1 and CDR2: MNHNS, SASEGT. V lost 7 bases and J lost 8, with 15 bases in between. The CDR3 sequence is CASTYTGRKPQHF. DNA of the CDR3: TGTGCCAGCACTTATACAGGGCGGAAGCCCCAGCATTTT.